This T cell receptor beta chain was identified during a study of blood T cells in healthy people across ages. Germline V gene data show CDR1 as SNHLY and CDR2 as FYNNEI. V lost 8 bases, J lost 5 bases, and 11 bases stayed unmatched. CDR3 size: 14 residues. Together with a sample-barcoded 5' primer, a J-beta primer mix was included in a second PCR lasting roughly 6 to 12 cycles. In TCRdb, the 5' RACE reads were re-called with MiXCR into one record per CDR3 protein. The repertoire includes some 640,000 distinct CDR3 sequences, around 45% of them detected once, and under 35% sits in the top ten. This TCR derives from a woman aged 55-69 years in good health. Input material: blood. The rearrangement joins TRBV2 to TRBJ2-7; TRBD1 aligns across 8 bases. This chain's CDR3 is CASGDRTGSDEQYF. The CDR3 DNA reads TGTGCCAGCGGGGACCGGACAGGGTCTGACGAGCAGTACTTC.